This entry is about one T cell receptor (beta chain). The sample comes from a study of T cell responses to AZD1222 COVID-19 vaccine. The V and J ends lost 3 bases and 4 bases, in that order; junction bases with no gene match: 2. CDR3 length equals 14 residues. Looked up from germline, CDR1 is SEHNR and CDR2 is FQNEAQ (reference sequence). Only in-frame clones appear in the TCRdb table, and some are missing; sequencing was by immunoSEQ multiplex PCR. The sample records roughly 150,000 clones, about 91% being singletons. The sequenced sample was peripheral blood, obtained on day 0 of AZD1222 vaccination. The sequence came from an adult in good health. The chain has TRBV7-9 and TRBJ2-1; TRBD2 matches 8 bases. CDR3 sequence: CASSLPSGYNEQFF. CDR3 nucleotides: TGTGCCAGCAGCTTGCCTAGCGGGTACAATGAGCAGTTCTTC.